This TCR beta chain was sequenced for a study of blood T cell repertoires in COVID-19. Study background: Material from acute and convalescent COVID-19 was sourced from the United States, Italy and Spain.

Here immunoSEQ multiplex PCR was the method, and the copy in TCRdb shows in-frame clones only, minus some. Altogether about 250,000 clones are present, around 85% being singletons, with the ten largest covering approximately 4%. The sequence derives from a middle-aged woman with active or convalescent COVID-19. Sequencing used peripheral blood.

The CDR3 DNA follows: TGTGCCAGCAGCGCCACACCCCGCCGGACAGGAAGGGTGAACACTGAAGCTTTCTTT. Translation: CASSATPRRTGRVNTEAFF. The rearrangement links TRBV13 to TRBJ1-1, with TRBD1 matching 7 bases. The CDR3 consists of 19 residues. The junction had 18 bases not matched to a gene; V was cut back by 5 bases and J by 0 bases. The germline V gene has CDR1 PRHDT and CDR2 FYEKMQ (reference sequence). The whole variable domain, remainder taken from reference TRBV13 and TRBJ1-1, is AAGVIQSPRHLIKEKRETATLKCYPIPRHDTVYWYQQGPGQDPQFLISFYEKMQSDKGSIPDRFSAQQFSDYHSELNMSSLELGDSALYFCASSATPRRTGRVNTEAFFGQGTRLTVV.